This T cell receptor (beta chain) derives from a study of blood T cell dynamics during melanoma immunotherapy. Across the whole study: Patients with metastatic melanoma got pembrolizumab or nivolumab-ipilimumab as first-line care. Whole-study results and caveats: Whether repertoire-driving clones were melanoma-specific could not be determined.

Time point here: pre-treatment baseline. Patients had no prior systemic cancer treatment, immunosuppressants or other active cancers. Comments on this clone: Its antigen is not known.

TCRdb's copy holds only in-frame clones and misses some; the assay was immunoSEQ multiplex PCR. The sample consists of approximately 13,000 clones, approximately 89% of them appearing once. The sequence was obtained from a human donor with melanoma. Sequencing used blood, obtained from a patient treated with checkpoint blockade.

CDR3 region: CASSFATGYEQYF. The CDR3 nucleotides are TGTGCCAGCAGCTTCGCAACAGGGTACGAGCAGTACTTC. The genes are TRBV11-2 and TRBJ2-7; the D gene is possibly TRBD1 (6 bases). Trimming removed 3 bases at V and 4 bases at J, with 10 bases between. This CDR3 is built from 13 residues. The germline V gene encodes CDR1 SGHAT and CDR2 FQNNGV.